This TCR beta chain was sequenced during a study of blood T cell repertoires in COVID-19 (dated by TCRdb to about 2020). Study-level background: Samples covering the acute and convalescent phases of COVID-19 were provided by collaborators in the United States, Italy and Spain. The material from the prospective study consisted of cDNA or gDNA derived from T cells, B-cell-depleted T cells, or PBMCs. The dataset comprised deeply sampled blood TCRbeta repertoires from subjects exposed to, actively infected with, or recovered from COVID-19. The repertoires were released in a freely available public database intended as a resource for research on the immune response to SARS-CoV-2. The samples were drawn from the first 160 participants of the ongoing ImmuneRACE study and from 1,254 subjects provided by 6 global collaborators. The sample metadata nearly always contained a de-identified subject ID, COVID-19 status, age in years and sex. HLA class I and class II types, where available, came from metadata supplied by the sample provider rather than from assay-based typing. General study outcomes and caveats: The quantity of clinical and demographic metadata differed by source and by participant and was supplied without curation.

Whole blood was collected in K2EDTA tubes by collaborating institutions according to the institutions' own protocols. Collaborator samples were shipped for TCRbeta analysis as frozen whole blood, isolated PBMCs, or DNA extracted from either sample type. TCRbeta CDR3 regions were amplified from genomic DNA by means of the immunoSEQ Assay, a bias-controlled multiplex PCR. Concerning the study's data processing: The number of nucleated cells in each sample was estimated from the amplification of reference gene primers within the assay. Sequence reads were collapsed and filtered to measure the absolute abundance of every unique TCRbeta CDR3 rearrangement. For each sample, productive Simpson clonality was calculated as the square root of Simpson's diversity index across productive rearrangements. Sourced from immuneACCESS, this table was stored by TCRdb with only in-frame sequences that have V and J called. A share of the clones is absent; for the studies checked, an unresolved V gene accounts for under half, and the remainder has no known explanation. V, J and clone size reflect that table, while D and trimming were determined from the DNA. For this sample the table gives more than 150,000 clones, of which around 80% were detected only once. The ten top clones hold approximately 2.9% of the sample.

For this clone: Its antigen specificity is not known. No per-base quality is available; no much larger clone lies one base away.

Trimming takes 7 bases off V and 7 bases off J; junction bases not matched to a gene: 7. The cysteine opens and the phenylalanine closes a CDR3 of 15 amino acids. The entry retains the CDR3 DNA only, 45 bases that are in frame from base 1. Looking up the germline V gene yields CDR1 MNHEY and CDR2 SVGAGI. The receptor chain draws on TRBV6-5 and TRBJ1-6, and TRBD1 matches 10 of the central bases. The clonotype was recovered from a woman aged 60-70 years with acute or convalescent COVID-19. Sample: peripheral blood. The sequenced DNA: TGTGCCAGCAATTTCCGGGACAGGGGAAATTCACCCCTCCACTTT. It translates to CASNFRDRGNSPLHF.